These 4 T cell receptor beta chains were sequenced from one sample in a study of tumor-infiltrating lymphocytes in primary liver carcinoma. Making TCR beta cDNA involved 400 to 600 ng total RNA and a constant-region primer. TCR beta libraries came from three nested multiplex PCR rounds using slightly modified ARM-PCR. A C-beta reverse primer and TRBV1-TRBV30 forward primers served in each of the first two PCR rounds, at about 10 cycles apiece. One entry per CDR3 protein results from TCRdb running MiXCR on the multiplex PCR reads. This table has about 92,000 distinct CDR3 sequences, less than 75% appearing once. The tissue used was unsorted bulk material of roughly 17-33 mg. RNA and DNA were co-extracted from it with the AllPrep DNA/RNA mini kit. What was sequenced was tumor-adjacent normal liver tissue. The receptors stem from a man aged 40-49 years with primary liver carcinoma and hepatitis B virus infection.

About this clonotype itself: An end of the junction differs from the germline gene, which may be a read error. The V call is TRBV28, the J call TRBJ2-7; 8 positions match TRBD2. Per germline, CDR1 MDHEN and CDR2 SYDVKM. This CDR3 spans 17 amino acids. The CDR3 bases are TGTGCCATCAGTCCATCCGCGGGTAGCGGGATTACTTACGAGCAGTACTTC. Protein: CAISPSAGSGITYEQYF.

In this sample, this clonotype turned up a few times. The chain has TRBV7-9 and TRBJ2-1; D not certain. Trimming removed 1 base at V and 6 bases at J, with 7 bases between. The CDR3 is 13 residues long. From germline, CDR1 is SEHNR and CDR2 FQNEAQ (reference sequence). The DNA of the CDR3 is TGTGCCAGCAGCTTAGGATGGGGCAATGAGCAGTTCTTC. Encoded protein: CASSLGWGNEQFF.

Turning to this clonotype: A much bigger clone sits one base away, suggesting this may be a read error. The chain employs TRBV5-1 and TRBJ2-1; no firm D call. Germline V CDR1 and CDR2: SGHRS, YFSETQ. V was trimmed by 2 bases and J by 8 bases, leaving 14 bases between them. The CDR3 sequence is 14 residues long. The DNA for the CDR3 is TGCGCCAGCAGCTTAGGCGGTGTAGAGTATGAGCAGTTCTTC. Amino acid sequence: CASSLGGVEYEQFF.

As to this clonotype: A clone one base away is much larger, so this may be a read error. The V call is TRBV12-3 or TRBV12-4, the J call TRBJ2-3; no clear D gene. CDR3 length: 14 amino acids. As DNA, the CDR3 is TGTACCAGCAGTTCTTACTCCAACACAGATACGCAGTATTTT. It specifies CTSSSYSNTDTQYF.